This T cell receptor (beta chain) came from a study of low-dose radiotherapy and immunotherapy resistance in tumors. First-strand cDNA relied on TRAV- and TRBV-specific primers spanning alpha and beta chains. Using a constant-region primer together with a V-primer adapter, TCRs were subjected to roughly 18 PCR cycles of amplification. With in vitro transcription, the isolated mRNA was amplified. TCRdb reanalysed the reads using MiXCR and keeps one entry per CDR3 protein. The table lists 9,700 or so distinct CDR3 sequences, approximately 81% of them singletons, with about 1.5% in the top ten. This receptor was identified in a human donor with advanced metastatic prostate, ovarian, gallbladder or colorectal cancer (not recorded which). This table probably holds off-target reads from a library built for another chain.

The CDR3 nucleotides are TGTGCCATCAGTGTGGACAGGGGGCCTGGCACCGGGGAGCTGTTTTTT. This encodes CAISVDRGPGTGELFF. The rearrangement uses TRBV10-3 and TRBJ2-2; 11 positions match TRBD1. CDR1 and CDR2 from the germline V gene are ENHRY and SYGVKD. V was clipped by 4 bases and J by 4 bases; unmatched bases: 5. The CDR3 runs to 16 residues.